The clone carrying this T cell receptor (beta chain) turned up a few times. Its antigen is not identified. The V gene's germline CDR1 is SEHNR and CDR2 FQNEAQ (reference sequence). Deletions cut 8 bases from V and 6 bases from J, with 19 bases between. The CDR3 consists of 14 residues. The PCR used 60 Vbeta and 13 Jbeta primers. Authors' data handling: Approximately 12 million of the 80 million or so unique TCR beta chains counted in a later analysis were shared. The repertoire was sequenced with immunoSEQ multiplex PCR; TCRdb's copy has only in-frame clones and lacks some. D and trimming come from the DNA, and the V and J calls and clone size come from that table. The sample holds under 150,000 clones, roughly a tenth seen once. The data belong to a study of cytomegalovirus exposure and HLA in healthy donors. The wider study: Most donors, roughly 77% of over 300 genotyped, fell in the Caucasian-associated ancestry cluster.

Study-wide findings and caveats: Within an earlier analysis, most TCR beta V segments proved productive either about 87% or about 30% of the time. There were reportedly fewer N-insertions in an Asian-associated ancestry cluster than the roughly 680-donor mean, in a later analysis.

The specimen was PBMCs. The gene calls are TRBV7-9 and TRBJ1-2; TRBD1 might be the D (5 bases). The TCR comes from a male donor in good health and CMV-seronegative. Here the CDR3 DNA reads TGTGCCAGCTCACCCAACAGGAGACTCGATGGCTACACCTTC. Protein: CASSPNRRLDGYTF. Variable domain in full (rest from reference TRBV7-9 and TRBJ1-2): DTGVSQNPRHKITKRGQNVTFRCDPISEHNRLYWYRQTLGQGPEFLTYFQNEAQLEKSRLLSDRFSAERPKGSFSTLEIQRTEQGDSAMYLCASSPNRRLDGYTFGSGTRLTVV.